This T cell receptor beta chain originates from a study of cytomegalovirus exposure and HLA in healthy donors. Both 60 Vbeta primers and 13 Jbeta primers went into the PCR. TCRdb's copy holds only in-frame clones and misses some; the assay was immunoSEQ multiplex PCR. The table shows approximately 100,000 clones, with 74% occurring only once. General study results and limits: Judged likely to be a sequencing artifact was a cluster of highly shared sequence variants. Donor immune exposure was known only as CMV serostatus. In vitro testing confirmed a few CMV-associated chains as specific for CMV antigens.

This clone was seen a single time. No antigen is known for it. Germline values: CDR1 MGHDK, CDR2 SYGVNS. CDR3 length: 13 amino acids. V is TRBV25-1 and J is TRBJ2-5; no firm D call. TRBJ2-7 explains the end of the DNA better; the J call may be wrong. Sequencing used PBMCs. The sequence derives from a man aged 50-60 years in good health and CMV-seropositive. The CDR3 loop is CASSGRLVNEQYF. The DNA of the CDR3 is TGTGCCAGCAGTGGAAGGCTAGTTAACGAGCAGTACTTC.